The sequence of this T cell receptor beta chain was determined in a study of beta chain features in type 1 diabetes (dated by TCRdb to about 2018). With regard to the full study: Mean age, gender distribution, total cell number and subset yield were not different between patients and healthy donors. The study compared the TCRB repertoires of sorted circulating CD4+ T cell subsets in recently diagnosed type 1 diabetes patients with those in matched healthy donors. Regulatory and stem cell-like memory subsets were obtained from only 8 patients and roughly eight healthy donors, while naive and central memory subsets were obtained from all 28 donors. A total of approximately 99,000,000 sorted cells were examined across all samples, and RNA yield correlated strongly with the number of cells per subset. Study-wide conclusions, independent of this receptor: Type 1 diabetes patients showed a moderate but significant shortening of TCRB CDR3 length in all four CD4+ subsets. Shorter templates might have been favored by PCR, but patient and control samples were amplified and corrected together, so both groups would have been affected equally by any skew. Because small numbers of individuals were included in the HLA sub-analyses, any influence of HLA type on TCRB rearrangement was left unresolved. Fewer insertions and more nucleotide deletions at VDJ recombination sites were observed in patients with type 1 diabetes, implying thymic rearrangement abnormalities. Sequencing cDNA rather than genomic DNA could over-represent highly expressing activated cells, although activation and CD3 levels did not differ between groups. Naive, central memory and regulatory TCRB repertoires appeared more similar among patients than among healthy donors.

In the case of this clone: Its antigen target is currently unknown. Per-nucleotide qualities are absent, and no much larger clonotype sits a single base away.

Each donor gave one peripheral blood draw, averaging approximately 110 mL, which was collected into heparinised tubes. Naive, central memory, regulatory and stem cell-like memory CD4+ T cells were sorted on a BD FACSAria II using a panel including CD45RO, CCR7, CD25, CD127, CD95 and CD27. A purity above 95% was achieved for all sorted populations. PBMCs were separated immediately by Lymphoprep density gradient centrifugation and were stained directly, without being cultured. So that batch effects would be minimized, each experiment stained and sorted samples in pairs, pairing one healthy donor with one patient. The High Capacity cDNA Reverse Transcription Kit was used to reverse transcribe all of the isolated RNA, meaning that expressed TCRB transcripts were what got sequenced. Deep immunoSEQ sequencing was performed on naive, central memory and regulatory T cell samples, with an average of around 3.5 million total reads per sample. Sorted cells were lysed in RLT buffer and RNA was extracted with DNase-treated RNeasy Micro or Mini kits, depending on cell number. To prevent cross-contamination, each cell subset was processed individually, whereas patient and healthy donor samples were processed jointly. TCRB sequences were amplified from cDNA with the immunoSEQ multiplex PCR, producing 87-bp fragments spanning the CDR3 region. Amplicons were sequenced on the Illumina HiSeq platform. The paper's data handling went like this. PCR bias was corrected computationally using synthetic template baselines, and reads within Hamming distance 2 were collapsed, with unmergeable singletons discarded. Reads were aligned against IMGT so that V, D and J genes, CDR3 length and insertions or deletions at six rearrangement sites could be assigned. Within each subset, clonotype counts were normalized to sorted cell number, and only after that were true diversity and Gini coefficients computed with the tcR R package. The overlap coefficient, calculated on TCRB nucleotide sequences, was used to measure repertoire sharing. As a proxy for the pre-selection repertoire, out-of-frame TCRB sequences from naive cells were analyzed. Not all clones reach the TCRdb copy of this immuneACCESS table, which keeps in-frame sequences only. Checked studies attribute under half of the gap to unresolved V genes and leave the rest unexplained. D and trimming come from the DNA, and the V and J calls and clone size come from that table. The sample yields 300,000 to 450,000 clones; 10% to 15% were counted once. In total, the top ten clones hold 0.01% of the sample.

The germline V gene sets CDR1 to KGHSH and CDR2 to LQKENI. The V and J ends are trimmed by 6 bases and 4 bases, leaving 9 bases between them. Inclusive of the bounding cysteine and phenylalanine, the CDR3 is 12 residues long. Kept here is only the CDR3 DNA, which spans 36 bases and is read in frame from base 1. The chain couples TRBV18 to TRBJ1-2; no D segment can be confidently identified. The receptor's source is a woman aged 18-30 years with type 1 diabetes. Sequences were obtained from naive CD4+ T cells from blood. The cell subset or site label here, explained by the study, means: true naive CD4+ T cells. The CDR3 reads as follows: CASSRNAYGYTF. In nucleotides, the sequence is TGTGCCAGCTCGAGAAACGCCTATGGCTACACCTTC.